This T cell receptor beta chain was recovered during a study of response to subunit inactivated influenza vaccine. Broader study findings: A suggestion made by the authors is that each seasonal influenza vaccination recruits few new T cells.

One entry per CDR3 protein results from TCRdb running MiXCR on the RT-PCR reads. The table includes roughly 710,000 distinct CDR3 sequences, approximately 15% detected once. V gave up 0 bases and J gave up 9 bases; unmatched junction bases: 11. The CDR3 runs 17 residues. CDR1 is LNHNV, CDR2 YYDKDF, per germline (reference sequence). This clonotype has ten or more counts. Its antigen is currently unknown. The receptor was isolated from a man over 45 who received an inactivated influenza vaccine. The chain joins TRBV15 to TRBJ2-4; 10 bases align to TRBD2. Sequences were derived from PBMCs from blood, sampled around 15 days before vaccination. The CDR3 DNA sequence: TGTGCCACCAGCAGAGATGGGCTAGCGGGAGAAGCTAGCATTCAGTACTTC. Amino acids: CATSRDGLAGEASIQYF. Looking up the rest from reference TRBV15 and TRBJ2-4 gives the full variable domain: DAMVIQNPRYQVTQFGKPVTLSCSQTLNHNVMYWYQQKSSQAPKLLFHYYDKDFNNEADTPDNFQSRRPNTSFCFLDIRSPGLGDTAMYLCATSRDGLAGEASIQYFGAGTRLSVL.